A single sample is the source of the 7 T cell receptor beta chains below, sequenced in a study of cytomegalovirus exposure and HLA in healthy donors. A multiplex PCR was run with 60 Vbeta primers and 13 Jbeta primers. Sequencing used immunoSEQ multiplex PCR; TCRdb keeps in-frame clones, though not all of them. The sample records around 69,000 clones, around 70% being singletons. Sequenced: PBMCs. The receptors come from a man aged 40-49 years in good health and CMV-seropositive.

The V and J genes are TRBV7-6 and TRBJ1-5; D remains ambiguous. The V gene lost 1 base and the J gene lost 6 bases, with 10 bases spanning the gap. The CDR3 is 14 residues long. Germline CDR1 SGHVS, CDR2 FNYEAQ. The CDR3 DNA is TGTGCCAGCAGCTTAGATCCCCAGGTTCAGCCCCAGCATTTT. It is translated as CASSLDPQVQPQHF.

This chain joins TRBV4-3 and TRBJ2-7; possibly TRBD2 for D (5 bases). Trimming pared 1 base from V and 0 bases from J, leaving 10 bases between. In germline, CDR1 is LGHNA, CDR2 YSLEER. CDR3 length: 15 residues. Here the CDR3 reads CASSQGRSSSYEQYF. The CDR3 DNA reads as TGCGCCAGCAGCCAAGGGAGGTCCAGCTCCTACGAGCAGTACTTC.

This clone was seen only a few times. V gene TRBV29-1 combines with J gene TRBJ2-7, with D tentatively TRBD1 (6 bases). The ends were cut back, 3 bases at V and 2 bases at J, with 8 bases in the middle. The germline V gene encodes CDR1 SQVTM and CDR2 ANQGSEA. The CDR3 runs to 12 residues. The DNA of the CDR3 is TGCAGCGTTGAGGACAGTACCTACGAGCAGTACTTC. Its translation is CSVEDSTYEQYF.

J is TRBJ2-7 and V is TRBV4-1, with D possibly TRBD1 on 7 matching bases. Trimming took off 1 base at V and 0 bases at J, with 13 bases between the two ends. The CDR3 sequence is 16 residues long. The germline V gene has CDR1 MGHRA and CDR2 YSYEKL. CDR3 region: CASSQGRGLSSYEQYF. DNA for the CDR3: TGCGCCAGCAGCCAAGGGAGGGGGCTGAGCTCCTACGAGCAGTACTTC.

The CDR3 coding sequence is TGTGCCAGCAGCTTAAGCTGGGGGGGGTCAGCCAAAAACATTCAGTACTTC. Its translation is CASSLSWGGSAKNIQYF. The chain carries TRBV7-2 and TRBJ2-4; 7 bases line up with TRBD2. After removal of 2 bases from V and 0 bases from J, the junction contained 7 bases not matched to a gene. The CDR3 is 17 amino acids. Germline CDR1 reads SGHTA; CDR2 reads FQGNSA.

This clone was observed once. The chain uses TRBV30 and TRBJ1-6, with 7 bases fitting TRBD1. V shed 2 bases, J shed 5 bases, and the junction held 15 bases outside the gene matches. CDR1 is GTSNPN, CDR2 SVGIG, per germline (reference sequence). This CDR3 has 18 amino acids. CDR3: CAWSRDRASLHNNSPLHF. CDR3 in DNA: TGTGCCTGGAGTCGGGACAGAGCAAGCCTACATAATAATTCACCCCTCCACTTT. The full variable domain, with the rest looked up from reference TRBV30 and TRBJ1-6, is SQTIHQWPATLVQPVGSPLSLECTVEGTSNPNLYWYRQAAGRGLQLLFYSVGIGQISSEVPQNLSASRPQDRQFILSSKKLLLSDSGFYLCAWSRDRASLHNNSPLHFGNGTRLTVT.

This clone was observed a few times. CDR3 sequence (DNA): TGCGCCAGCAGTCAATACGGGGACAAGAGGAGTGAAAAACTGTTTTTT. Protein sequence: CASSQYGDKRSEKLFF. The chain employs TRBV23-1 and TRBJ1-4; TRBD1 is a possible D gene (6 bases). TRBV23-1 is an ORF, with its function uncertain. V shed 1 base and J shed 7 bases, with 16 bases lying between them. The CDR3 is 16 amino acids.